This T cell receptor (beta chain) was recorded in a study of T cells in Graves' hyperthyroidism and ophthalmopathy. Turning to the study itself: Peripheral blood was drawn at first diagnosis, prior to all treatment. Study results and limitations: Most expanded thyroid clonotypes above 0.001 recurred in blood.

Duration under 3 months, a NOSPECS grade of at least 4, and a Clinical Activity Score of at least 3 characterized the ophthalmopathy patients. PBMCs were derived from approximately 10 ml fresh peripheral blood. V shed 5 bases and J shed 6 bases, with 19 bases lying between them. CDR3 length: 15 residues. This clonotype was observed at least ten times. Its specificity is unknown. TCR beta CDR3 region amplification was performed from RNA transcripts. During a first-round RT-PCR of the TCR CDR3, the HTBI primer set was used. TCRdb re-derived calls from the multiplex PCR reads in MiXCR, one entry per CDR3 protein. The sample has nearly 600,000 distinct CDR3 sequences; 14% are singletons.

Sequencing was done on a sample of blood. This receptor was taken from a woman aged 18-35 years with Graves' ophthalmopathy. The rearrangement links TRBV12-3 or TRBV12-4 to TRBJ1-2; tentative D call: TRBD1 (6 bases). Here the CDR3 DNA reads TGTGCCAGCAGTCCCTACCGACGGGGGGCTAATGGCTACACCTTC. Protein product: CASSPYRRGANGYTF.